These T cell receptor beta chains were read from a single sample in a study of preoperative IRX-2 immunotherapy in early breast cancer. Measured with immunoSEQ multiplex PCR; TCRdb has only the in-frame clones, and not every one. The table shows roughly 4,900 clones, with roughly two thirds occurring only once. The material sequenced was tumor tissue, taken before IRX-2 immunotherapy. These receptors all stem from a human donor with breast cancer. CDR3s include the opening cysteine and the closing phenylalanine or tryptophan. D genes are given only for firm matches. Only part of the rows carry a size: once, few, many, or a class if the clone is expanded.

13,TRBJ2-7,.,TRBV28,.,TGTGCCAGCAGTTACCCTCCTCAGGGGAAGCAGTACTTC,CASSYPPQGKQYF
12,TRBJ1-2,.,TRBV28,.,TGTGCCAGCAGTTTAACAGGCTATGGCTACACCTTC,CASSLTGYGYTF
14,TRBJ1-4,.,TRBV10-2,TRBD1,TGCGCCAGCAGTGATGGACAGGAATGGGAAAAACTGTTTTTT,CASSDGQEWEKLFF
16,TRBJ2-4,.,TRBV19,.,TGTGCCAGTAGTAAAAATACAGGCGGCCGGGGGAACATTCAGTACTTC,CASSKNTGGRGNIQYF
15,TRBJ2-7,.,TRBV7-6,TRBD1,TGTGCCAGCAGCTTAGTGGGGACAGGGGCCTACGAGCAGTACTTC,CASSLVGTGAYEQYF
14,TRBJ2-2,few,TRBV7-6,.,TGTGCCAGCAGCTCACAGGGCCCCACCGGGGAGCTGTTTTTT,CASSSQGPTGELFF
15,TRBJ2-7,.,TRBV29-1,TRBD1,TGCAGCGCCGTCGGGACAGGGGTTTCTCTCTACGAGCAGTACTTC,CSAVGTGVSLYEQYF
18,TRBJ1-1,.,TRBV14,.,TGTGCCAGCAGCCAGGAGTGGCAGGGCTTCCTCGCATCACCTGAAGCTTTCTTT,CASSQEWQGFLASPEAFF
14,TRBJ1-2,.,TRBV6-8,TRBD1,TGTGCCGGCAGGGGACAGATCGATATGTTGGGCTACACCTTC,CAGRGQIDMLGYTF
15,TRBJ1-1,few,TRBV19,.,TGTGCCAGTAGTATAGTTGTTTTGGACAGCACTGAAGCTTTCTTT,CASSIVVLDSTEAFF
13,TRBJ2-3,.,TRBV29-1,.,TGCAGCGTCCGCCCGGAAACGAGGGATACGCAGTATTTT,CSVRPETRDTQYF
16,TRBJ1-5,few,TRBV28,TRBD1,TGTGCCAGCAGTCGTACCGGGACAGGCCTAAATCAGCCCCAGCATTTT,CASSRTGTGLNQPQHF
15,TRBJ2-2,.,TRBV11-3,.,TGTGCCAGCAGCTTCGCCGGGACACCCACCGGGGAGCTGTTTTTT,CASSFAGTPTGELFF
17,TRBJ2-6,.,TRBV6-8,.,TGTGCCAGCAGTTACGAGGGGACTTACTCTGGGGCCAACGTCCTGACTTTC,CASSYEGTYSGANVLTF
16,TRBJ2-1,.,TRBV25-1,.,TGTGCCAGCAGTGAAGAGGACAGAATAACCTACAATGAGCAGTTCTTC,CASSEEDRITYNEQFF
14,TRBJ1-5,.,TRBV6-8,.,TGTGCCAGCAGTTACGATCCGTATCGTCAGCCCCAGCATTTT,CASSYDPYRQPQHF
15,TRBJ2-1,.,TRBV5-1,TRBD2,TGCGCCAGCAGCTCAGGGACTAGCGGGAGCAATGAGCAGTTCTTC,CASSSGTSGSNEQFF
13,TRBJ1-2,few,TRBV25-1,.,TGTGCCAGCAGTGATCAAGGGGCGTATGGCTACACCTTC,CASSDQGAYGYTF
16,TRBJ1-4,.,TRBV28,TRBD1,TGTGCCAGCACCGTACAGGGGTCCGCAACTAATGAAAAACTGTTTTTT,CASTVQGSATNEKLFF
14,TRBJ1-5,medium-sized,TRBV6-8,TRBD1,TGTGCCAGTCTCCGGACAGGGGGCAATCAGCCCCAGCATTTT,CASLRTGGNQPQHF
15,TRBJ2-7,few,TRBV11-3,TRBD2,TGTGCCAGCAGCTTTAGCGGGAGGCACTCCTACGAGCAGTACTTC,CASSFSGRHSYEQYF
14,TRBJ2-1,.,TRBV19,.,TGTGCCAGCGCTCGGGAAAAGGTTTACAATGAGCAGTTCTTC,CASAREKVYNEQFF
14,TRBJ1-1,.,TRBV6-8,.,TGTGCCAGCAGGACAGAAGGGGAGAACACTGAAGCTTTCTTT,CASRTEGENTEAFF
17,TRBJ1-5,.,TRBV6-8,.,TGTGCCAGCAGTTACCTGTTCAAGGGGGGTGAGGCTCAGCCCCAGCATTTT,CASSYLFKGGEAQPQHF
15,TRBJ2-1,large,TRBV11-3,.,TGTGCCAGCAGCTTAGGGGCCGGCTCCTACAATGAGCAGTTCTTC,CASSLGAGSYNEQFF
18,TRBJ2-7,.,TRBV14,TRBD1,TGTGCCAGCAGCCAAGACTATACTAACAGGGGCCGCTCCTACGAGCAGTACTTC,CASSQDYTNRGRSYEQYF
14,TRBJ2-1,once,TRBV7-1,TRBD1,TGTGCCAGCAGCGTGGGGACAGGGGCCAATGAGCAGTTCTTC,CASSVGTGANEQFF
13,TRBJ1-1,.,TRBV30,.,TGTGCCTGGAGTGTACTGGGTATGGGTGAAGCTTTCTTT,CAWSVLGMGEAFF
17,TRBJ2-4,.,TRBV12-2,.,TGTGCAAGTCGCCTCCGTGGGGCTGGAGGGGCCAAAAACATTCAGTACTTC,CASRLRGAGGAKNIQYF
13,TRBJ2-7,.,TRBV28,TRBD2,TGTGCCAGCAGTTTACCCGGACTAGACGAGCAGTACTTC,CASSLPGLDEQYF
15,TRBJ1-4,few,TRBV6-8,TRBD1,TGTGCCAGCAGTTCCGGACAGGGAACTAATGAAAAACTGTTTTTT,CASSSGQGTNEKLFF
16,TRBJ1-5,.,TRBV7-8,TRBD1,TGTGCCAGCAGCCCTCAAACAGGGGACCGCAATCAGCCCCAGCATTTT,CASSPQTGDRNQPQHF
13,TRBJ1-2,medium-sized,TRBV30,.,TGTGCCTGGAGTGGATCTTCTTTGAGTGGCTACACCTTC,CAWSGSSLSGYTF
14,TRBJ1-1,.,TRBV5-1,.,TGCGCCAGCAGCCCGGCTGGGGGTGCGAGGGAAGCTTTCTTT,CASSPAGGAREAFF
14,TRBJ1-1,.,TRBV5-1,.,TGCGCCAGCAGCTTGCGGGGCGTAGGTACTGAAGCTTTCTTT,CASSLRGVGTEAFF
15,TRBJ2-2,.,TRBV18,TRBD1,TGTGCCAGCTCACCACTGGGACAGGGGTCCGGGGAGCTGTTTTTT,CASSPLGQGSGELFF
17,TRBJ2-3,few,TRBV4-1,.,TGCGCCAGCAGCCAAGTAACCGGAACGGATCGCACAGATACGCAGTATTTT,CASSQVTGTDRTDTQYF
14,TRBJ2-5,.,TRBV5-1,.,TGCGCCAGCAGCTTGATTGGTGAAGGGGAGACCCAGTACTTC,CASSLIGEGETQYF
15,TRBJ2-7,.,TRBV11-3,TRBD2,TGTGCCAGCAGCTTAATAGTCGGACTAGGTGTGGAGCAGTACTTC,CASSLIVGLGVEQYF
14,TRBJ1-5,once,TRBV11-3,TRBD1,TGTGCCAGCAGCTCTCGGGACAGTGTCGAGCCCCAGCATTTT,CASSSRDSVEPQHF
15,TRBJ2-5,.,TRBV7-4,.,TGTGCCAGCAGCCAAGGACAGACAGGTCAAGAGACCCAGTACTTC,CASSQGQTGQETQYF
14,TRBJ2-7,.,TRBV2,TRBD1,TGTGCCATTTCGCCCGGGACAGGGGACTACGAGCAGTACTTC,CAISPGTGDYEQYF
13,TRBJ2-7,.,TRBV19,.,TGTGCCAGTAGTCCCCGTTTGTCCTACGAGCAGTACTTC,CASSPRLSYEQYF
13,TRBJ2-7,.,TRBV29-1,TRBD1,TGCAGCACCTTACAGGGGTACTCCTACGAGCAGTACTTC,CSTLQGYSYEQYF
15,TRBJ1-5,.,TRBV11-3,.,TGTGCCAGCAGCTTGGGGGAAGGCCTTCTTCAGCCCCAGCATTTT,CASSLGEGLLQPQHF
16,TRBJ2-1,.,TRBV6-8,TRBD1,TGTGCCAGCAGGGGGGGACAGGGGCGGTCCTACAATGAGCAGTTCTTC,CASRGGQGRSYNEQFF
16,TRBJ2-1,.,TRBV6-7,TRBD2,TGTGCCAGCAGTCGCACGTCTAGCGGGAGCTGGAATGAGCAGTTCTTC,CASSRTSSGSWNEQFF
12,TRBJ2-1,few,TRBV6-1,.,TGTGCCAGCAGTGAAGTTTACAATGAGCAGTTCTTC,CASSEVYNEQFF
16,TRBJ2-3,once,TRBV18,TRBD2,TGTGCCAGCTCATCCCTACTAGCGGGGGGACCAGATACGCAGTATTTT,CASSSLLAGGPDTQYF
14,TRBJ2-2,.,TRBV19,TRBD1,TGTGCCAGTAGTAGACAGGGGTCCGCCGGGGAGCTGTTTTTT,CASSRQGSAGELFF
15,TRBJ2-2,.,TRBV6-4,.,TGTGCCAGCAGGGCCAGAGACAGTAACACCGGGGAGCTGTTTTTT,CASRARDSNTGELFF
14,TRBJ2-7,.,TRBV5-1,TRBD1,TGCGCCAGCAGCTACCGGGACAGGGGTCTGGAGCAGTACTTC,CASSYRDRGLEQYF
15,TRBJ2-3,.,TRBV6-7,.,TGTGCCAGCAAGGACGGCCCGATGGCCACAGATACGCAGTATTTT,CASKDGPMATDTQYF
14,TRBJ1-2,large,TRBV11-3,.,TGTGCCAGCAGCTTAGAAACGGACCTCTATGGCTACACCTTC,CASSLETDLYGYTF
16,TRBJ2-5,.,TRBV6-8,TRBD2,TGTGCCAGCAGGGAAGGGGCGTCTAGCGGGAGTCAGACCCAGTACTTC,CASREGASSGSQTQYF
13,TRBJ1-4,.,TRBV6-8,TRBD1,TGTGCCAGCAGTTCAGGGGGCGGTGAAAAACTGTTTTTT,CASSSGGGEKLFF
14,TRBJ2-7,.,TRBV6-4,.,TGTGCCAGCAGTAGTCGAACTGTTGCCTACGAGCAGTACTTC,CASSSRTVAYEQYF